These T cell receptor beta chains were read from a single sample in a study of PD-1 blockade in mismatch repair-deficient tumors. Profiling relied on immunoSEQ multiplex PCR, and the TCRdb table lists in-frame clones only, not all of them. The sample has some 110,000 clones, roughly 80% seen once. Sequenced here: peripheral blood, sampled more than 58 weeks after starting pembrolizumab. The receptor source for this set is an adult with mismatch repair-deficient cancer. The CDR3 runs from the conserved cysteine through the conserved F or W. The order of the fields is clone size, J gene, CDR3 length, D gene, V gene, CDR3 DNA, CDR3 protein. The D gene is left open where the match is weak. Size is omitted from some rows. Given values are once, few, many or a class for expanded clones.

size: .; J: TRBJ1-2; length: 15; D: .; V: TRBV14; DNA: TGTGCCAGCAGCCCCGTGGGGGCGACTAACTATGGCTACACCTTC; CDR3: CASSPVGATNYGYTF
size: once; J: TRBJ2-3; length: 15; D: .; V: TRBV5-4; DNA: TGTGCCAGCAGCTTCGACAGACCCCTCACAGATACGCAGTATTTT; CDR3: CASSFDRPLTDTQYF
size: .; J: TRBJ1-2; length: 12; D: .; V: TRBV19; DNA: TGTGCCAGTAGTTTTCTCCGGTATGGCTACACCTTC; CDR3: CASSFLRYGYTF
size: .; J: TRBJ2-5; length: 15; D: .; V: TRBV5-1; DNA: TGCGCCAGCAGCTTGGTTGAGGGAAACGGGCAGACCCAGTACTTC; CDR3: CASSLVEGNGQTQYF
size: once; J: TRBJ2-6; length: 15; D: .; V: TRBV5-5; DNA: TGTGCCAGCAGCTTGGTAAGCTCTGGGGCCAACGTCCTGACTTTC; CDR3: CASSLVSSGANVLTF
size: .; J: TRBJ1-1; length: 15; D: TRBD1; V: TRBV18; DNA: TGTGCCAGCTCAGGACAGGGTACGGGGATCACTGAAGCTTTCTTT; CDR3: CASSGQGTGITEAFF
size: .; J: TRBJ2-6; length: 15; D: .; V: TRBV27; DNA: TGTGCCAGCAGTTATTCAGGGTCTGGGGCCAACGTCCTGACTTTC; CDR3: CASSYSGSGANVLTF
size: .; J: TRBJ2-2; length: 16; D: .; V: TRBV18; DNA: TGTGCCAGCTCACCACCGACAGGGAGGCTTTCCGGGGAGCTGTTTTTT; CDR3: CASSPPTGRLSGELFF
size: once; J: TRBJ2-5; length: 13; D: .; V: TRBV9; DNA: TGTGCCAGCAGCGTAGAACCAAAAGAGACCCAGTACTTC; CDR3: CASSVEPKETQYF
size: .; J: TRBJ2-7; length: 13; D: .; V: TRBV9; DNA: TGTGCCAGCAGCCCCGGTGATTTTGGCGAGCAGTACTTC; CDR3: CASSPGDFGEQYF
size: .; J: TRBJ2-3; length: 14; D: TRBD2; V: TRBV7-3; DNA: TGTGCCAGCCCGGGGGGGGCCGTCACAGATACGCAGTATTTT; CDR3: CASPGGAVTDTQYF
size: .; J: TRBJ2-1; length: 15; D: TRBD1; V: TRBV7-9; DNA: TGTGCCAGCAGCTTAGCCGGGACAGAATACAATGAGCAGTTCTTC; CDR3: CASSLAGTEYNEQFF
size: .; J: TRBJ1-4; length: 18; D: .; V: TRBV18; DNA: TGTGCCAGCTCACCCACCATGATGGCAGGAGCAACTAATGAAAAACTGTTTTTT; CDR3: CASSPTMMAGATNEKLFF
size: few; J: TRBJ1-5; length: 12; D: .; V: TRBV28; DNA: TGTGCTTCGGGGAGTAGCAATCAGCCCCAGCATTTT; CDR3: CASGSSNQPQHF
size: .; J: TRBJ2-1; length: 13; D: .; V: TRBV2; DNA: TGTGCCAGCAGTGAAAGACAGGACGGGGGGCAGTTCTTC; CDR3: CASSERQDGGQFF
size: .; J: TRBJ1-4; length: 16; D: TRBD1; V: TRBV6-5; DNA: TGTGCCAGCAGTTCCCCGGGACAGGCAACTAATGAAAAACTGTTTTTT; CDR3: CASSSPGQATNEKLFF
size: .; J: TRBJ1-1; length: 11; D: .; V: TRBV29-1; DNA: TGCAGCGTTATAGTTGCCCAGTTGCCGCTCTTT; CDR3: CSVIVAQLPLF
size: .; J: TRBJ2-6; length: 16; D: .; V: TRBV5-8; DNA: TGTGCCAGCAGCGACCTAAGGGGCTCTGGGGCCAACGTCCTGACTTTC; CDR3: CASSDLRGSGANVLTF
size: .; J: TRBJ2-1; length: 13; D: .; V: TRBV27; DNA: TGTGCCAGCAGACCTCTACCCGACAATGAGCAGTTCTTC; CDR3: CASRPLPDNEQFF
size: .; J: TRBJ1-1; length: 15; D: .; V: TRBV5-4; DNA: TGTGCCAGCAGCTCCGCTCTGGTGGTGAACACTGAAGCTTTCTTT; CDR3: CASSSALVVNTEAFF